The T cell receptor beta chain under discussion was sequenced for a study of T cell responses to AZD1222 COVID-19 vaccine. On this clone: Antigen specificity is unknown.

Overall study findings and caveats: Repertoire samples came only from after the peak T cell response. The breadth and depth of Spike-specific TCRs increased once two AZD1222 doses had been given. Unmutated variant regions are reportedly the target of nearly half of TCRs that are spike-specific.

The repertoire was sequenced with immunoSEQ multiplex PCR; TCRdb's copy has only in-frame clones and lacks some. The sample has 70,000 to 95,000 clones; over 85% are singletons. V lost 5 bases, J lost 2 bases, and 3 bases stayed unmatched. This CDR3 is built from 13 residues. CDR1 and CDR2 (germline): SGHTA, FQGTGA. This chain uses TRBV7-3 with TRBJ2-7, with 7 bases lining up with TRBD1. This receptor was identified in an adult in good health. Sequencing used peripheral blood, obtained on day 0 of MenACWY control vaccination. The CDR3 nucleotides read TGTGCCAGCAGCCCAGGGGGTGCCTACGAGCAGTACTTC. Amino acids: CASSPGGAYEQYF.